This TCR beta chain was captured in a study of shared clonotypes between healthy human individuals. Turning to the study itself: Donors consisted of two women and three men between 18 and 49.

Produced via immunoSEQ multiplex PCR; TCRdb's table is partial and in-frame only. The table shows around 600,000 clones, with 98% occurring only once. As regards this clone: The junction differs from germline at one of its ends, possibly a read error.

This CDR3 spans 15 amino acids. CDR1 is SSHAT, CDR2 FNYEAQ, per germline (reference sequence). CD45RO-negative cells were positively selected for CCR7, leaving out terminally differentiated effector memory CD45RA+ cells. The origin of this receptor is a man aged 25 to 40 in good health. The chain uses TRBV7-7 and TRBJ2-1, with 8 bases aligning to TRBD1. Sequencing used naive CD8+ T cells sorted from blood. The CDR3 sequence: CASSIAGGNRDEQFF. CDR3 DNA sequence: TGTGCCAGCAGCATAGCAGGGGGCAATCGGGATGAGCAGTTCTTC.